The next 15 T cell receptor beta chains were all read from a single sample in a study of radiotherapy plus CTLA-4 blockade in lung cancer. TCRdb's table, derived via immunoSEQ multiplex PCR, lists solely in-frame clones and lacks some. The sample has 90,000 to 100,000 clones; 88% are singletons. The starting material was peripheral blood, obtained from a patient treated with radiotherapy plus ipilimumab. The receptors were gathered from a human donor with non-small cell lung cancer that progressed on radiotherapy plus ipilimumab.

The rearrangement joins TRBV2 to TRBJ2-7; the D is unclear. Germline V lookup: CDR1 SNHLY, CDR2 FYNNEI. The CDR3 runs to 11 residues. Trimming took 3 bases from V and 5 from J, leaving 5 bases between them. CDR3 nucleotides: TGTGCCAGCAGTGATAATGACGAGCAGTACTTC. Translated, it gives CASSDNDEQYF.

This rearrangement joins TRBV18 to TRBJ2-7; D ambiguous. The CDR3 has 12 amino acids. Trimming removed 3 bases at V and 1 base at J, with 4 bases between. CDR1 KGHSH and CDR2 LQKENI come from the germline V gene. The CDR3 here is CASSPNSYEQYF. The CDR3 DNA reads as TGTGCCAGCTCACCGAATTCCTACGAGCAGTACTTC.

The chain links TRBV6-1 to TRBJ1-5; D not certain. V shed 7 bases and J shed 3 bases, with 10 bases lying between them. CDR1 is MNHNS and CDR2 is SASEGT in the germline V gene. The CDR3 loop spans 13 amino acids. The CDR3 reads CASTRGINQPQHF. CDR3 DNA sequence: TGTGCCAGCACGCGAGGGATCAATCAGCCCCAGCATTTT.

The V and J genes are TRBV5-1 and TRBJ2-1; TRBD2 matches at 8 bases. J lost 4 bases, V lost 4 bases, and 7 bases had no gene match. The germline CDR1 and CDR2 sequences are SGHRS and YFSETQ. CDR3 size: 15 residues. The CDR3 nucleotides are TGCGCCAGCAGCAAAACTAGCGGATTTTACAATGAGCAGTTCTTC. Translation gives CASSKTSGFYNEQFF.

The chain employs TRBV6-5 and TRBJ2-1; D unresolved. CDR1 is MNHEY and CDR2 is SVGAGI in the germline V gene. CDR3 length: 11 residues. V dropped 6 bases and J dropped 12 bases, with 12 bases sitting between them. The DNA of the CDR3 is TGTGCCAGCAGGGGGAACGTTCGGCAGTTCTTC. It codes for CASRGNVRQFF.

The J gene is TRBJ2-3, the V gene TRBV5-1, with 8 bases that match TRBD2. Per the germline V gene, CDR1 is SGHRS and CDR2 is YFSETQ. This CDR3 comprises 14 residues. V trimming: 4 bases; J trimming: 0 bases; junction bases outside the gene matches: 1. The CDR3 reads CASSGGRSTDTQYF. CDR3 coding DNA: TGCGCCAGCAGCGGCGGGAGGAGCACAGATACGCAGTATTTT.

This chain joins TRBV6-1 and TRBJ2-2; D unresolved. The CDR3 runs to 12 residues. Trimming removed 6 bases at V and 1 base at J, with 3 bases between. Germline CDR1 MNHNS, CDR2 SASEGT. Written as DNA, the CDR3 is TGTGCCAGCAGAAGGAACACCGGGGAGCTGTTTTTT. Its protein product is CASRRNTGELFF.

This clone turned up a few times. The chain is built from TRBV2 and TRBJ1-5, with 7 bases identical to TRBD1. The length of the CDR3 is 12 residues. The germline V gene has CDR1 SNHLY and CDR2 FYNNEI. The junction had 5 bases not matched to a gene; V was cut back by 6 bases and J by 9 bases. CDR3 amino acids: CASSPGGGPQHF. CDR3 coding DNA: TGTGCCAGCAGCCCAGGGGGGGGGCCCCAGCATTTT.

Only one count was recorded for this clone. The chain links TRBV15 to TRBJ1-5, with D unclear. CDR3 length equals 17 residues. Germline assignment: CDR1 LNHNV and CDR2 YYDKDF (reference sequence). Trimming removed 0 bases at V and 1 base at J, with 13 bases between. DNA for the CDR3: TGTGCCACCAGCAGAGATGGTTGGGGTAAGAGCAATCAGCCCCAGCATTTT. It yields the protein CATSRDGWGKSNQPQHF.

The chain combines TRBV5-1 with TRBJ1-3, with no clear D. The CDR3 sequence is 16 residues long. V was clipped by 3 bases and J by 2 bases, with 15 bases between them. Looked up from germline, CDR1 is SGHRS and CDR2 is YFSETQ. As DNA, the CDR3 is TGCGCCAGCAGCTATACGGGGAGCGTGGCTGGAAACACCATATATTTT. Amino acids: CASSYTGSVAGNTIYF.

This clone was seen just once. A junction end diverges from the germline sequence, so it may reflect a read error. CDR3 nucleotide sequence: TGTGCTAGCAGCTCCCGAGGTAACAATGAGCAGTTCTTC. Its protein is CASSSRGNNEQFF. The V gene is TRBV7-7, the J gene TRBJ2-1, with D unclear. The CDR3 spans 13 residues. Germline values: CDR1 SSHAT, CDR2 FNYEAQ (reference sequence).

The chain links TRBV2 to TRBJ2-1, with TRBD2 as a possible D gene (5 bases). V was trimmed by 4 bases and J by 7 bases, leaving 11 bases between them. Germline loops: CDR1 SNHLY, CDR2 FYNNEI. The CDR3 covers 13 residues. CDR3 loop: CASSGLEGNEQFF. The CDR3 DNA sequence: TGTGCCAGCAGTGGCCTAGAGGGAAATGAGCAGTTCTTC.

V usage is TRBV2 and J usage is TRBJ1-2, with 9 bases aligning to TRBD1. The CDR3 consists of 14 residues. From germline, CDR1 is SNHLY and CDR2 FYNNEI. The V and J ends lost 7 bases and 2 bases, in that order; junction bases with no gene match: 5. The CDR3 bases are TGTGCCAGCACCGAAGACAGGGGGAACTATGGCTACACCTTC. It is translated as CASTEDRGNYGYTF. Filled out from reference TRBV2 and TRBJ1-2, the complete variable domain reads EPEVTQTPSHQVTQMGQEVILRCVPISNHLYFYWYRQILGQKVEFLVSFYNNEISEKSEIFDDQFSVERPDGSNFTLKIRSTKLEDSAMYFCASTEDRGNYGYTFGSGTRLTVV.

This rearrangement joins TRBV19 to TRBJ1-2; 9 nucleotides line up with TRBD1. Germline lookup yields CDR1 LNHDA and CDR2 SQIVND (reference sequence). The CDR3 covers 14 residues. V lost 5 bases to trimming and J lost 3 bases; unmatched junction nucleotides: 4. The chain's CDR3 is CASSQGQGDYGYTF. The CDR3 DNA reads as TGTGCCAGTAGTCAGGGACAGGGCGACTATGGCTACACCTTC.

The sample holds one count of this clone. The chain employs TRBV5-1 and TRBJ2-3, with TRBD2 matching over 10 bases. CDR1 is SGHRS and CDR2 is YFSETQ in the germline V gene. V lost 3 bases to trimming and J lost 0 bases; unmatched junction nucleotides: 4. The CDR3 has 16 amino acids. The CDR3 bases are TGCGCCAGCAGCTCGGGGACTAGCGAGAGCACAGATACGCAGTATTTT. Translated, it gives CASSSGTSESTDTQYF.